A single T cell receptor beta chain is shown here with its context. Its target antigen remains unknown. The sample holds no much larger clone one base away, and base qualities are not on file. TCRbeta CDR3 regions were amplified from genomic DNA by means of the immunoSEQ Assay, a bias-controlled multiplex PCR. The authors' analysis ran thus. The number of nucleated cells in each sample was estimated from the amplification of reference gene primers within the assay. To quantify the absolute abundance of each unique TCRbeta CDR3 rearrangement, sequence reads were collapsed and filtered. For each sample, productive Simpson clonality was calculated as the square root of Simpson's diversity index over productive rearrangements. The clones in this table, taken by TCRdb from immuneACCESS, are in-frame only. Not every clone is retained; where verified, under half of the shortfall comes from an unresolved V gene, and the cause of the rest is unknown. V and J calls and clone size are those listed in that table; D and trimming were worked out from the DNA. The sample contains some 270,000 clones, more than 65% of them found a single time. The ten largest clones add up to approximately 14% of the sample.

These data originate in a study of blood T cell repertoires in COVID-19 (dated by TCRdb to 2018 to 2020). In the study overall: Samples from collaborators originated in the United States, Italy and Spain and spanned both the acute and convalescent phases of COVID-19. The material from the prospective study consisted of cDNA or gDNA derived from T cells, B-cell-depleted T cells, or PBMCs. Subjects who had been exposed to COVID-19, were actively infected with it, or had recovered from it provided the deeply sampled blood TCRbeta repertoires that made up the dataset. The repertoires were released in a freely available public database meant as a resource for research on the immune response to SARS-CoV-2. The samples were drawn from the first 160 participants of the ongoing ImmuneRACE study and from 1,254 subjects provided by 6 global collaborators. The sample metadata nearly always contained a de-identified subject ID, COVID-19 status, age in years and sex. Where available, HLA class I and class II types were taken from metadata supplied by the sample provider and were not determined by assay-based typing. On the study overall, not on this receptor specifically: How much clinical and demographic metadata was included differed by source and by participant, and the metadata was provided uncurated.

One collaborating source in Seattle enrolled patients during active infection and followed them longitudinally through the course of disease. Each collaborating institution followed its own protocols to collect whole blood in K2EDTA tubes. For TCRbeta analysis, collaborators shipped samples as frozen whole blood, isolated PBMCs, or DNA extracted from either of those sample types. Trimming removed 2 bases from V and 6 bases from J, leaving 17 bases between the germline ends. The germline V gene gives CDR1 as MDHEN and CDR2 as SYDVKM. Measured from the cysteine to the phenylalanine, the CDR3 is 16 residues long. Just CDR3 DNA is preserved here, 48 bases in frame from base 1.

Sequencing was performed on peripheral blood. The chain was built from TRBV28 and TRBJ1-5, with TRBD1 as a weak D call on 5 bases. The source is a person aged 70 to 85 with COVID-19, enrolled during active disease. The DNA is as follows: TGTGCCAGCAGTTTAAGTCCCAGGGCGGTACGTCAGCCCCAGCATTTT. This sequence encodes CASSLSPRAVRQPQHF.